The 32 T cell receptor beta chains reported below all come from one sample, sequenced in a study of Ad26.COV2.S vaccination and SARS-CoV-2 variants. Treatment reported: roughly 19 received Ad26.COV2.S at low or high dose, single or two shots; about 5 received placebo; per-sample allocation not given. Samples came from day 63 after the first vaccine or placebo injection. Profiling relied on immunoSEQ multiplex PCR, and the TCRdb table lists in-frame clones only, not all of them. The sample shows more than 300,000 clones, 85% of them seen only once. The material was peripheral blood, obtained in a trial of Ad26.COV2.S vaccine versus placebo. The source of these receptors is a person between 18 and 59 years old who received the Ad26.COV2.S COVID-19 vaccine or a placebo.

The rearrangement links TRBV28 to TRBJ2-6; no clear D gene. Per the germline V gene, CDR1 is MDHEN and CDR2 is SYDVKM. V gave up 7 bases and J gave up 0 bases, with 10 bases separating them. The CDR3 sequence is 15 residues long. CDR3 sequence reads: CASMPRNSGANVLTF. The CDR3 DNA is TGTGCCAGCATGCCGAGGAACTCTGGGGCCAACGTCCTGACTTTC.

The CDR3 region is CASSIGTSAYYEQYF. CDR3 nucleotides: TGTGCCAGTAGTATCGGGACTAGCGCATACTACGAGCAGTACTTC. V gene TRBV19 combines with J gene TRBJ2-7, with 10 bases that match TRBD2. After removal of 3 bases from V and 3 bases from J, the junction contained 5 bases not matched to a gene. The CDR3 loop spans 15 amino acids. CDR1 LNHDA and CDR2 SQIVND come from the germline V gene (reference sequence).

This sequence joins TRBV9 and TRBJ1-2, with D possibly matching TRBD1 (5 bases). The V and J ends lost 6 bases and 3 bases respectively, with 12 bases between them. The germline V gene encodes CDR1 SGDLS and CDR2 YYNGEE. The CDR3 loop spans 13 amino acids. For the CDR3, the DNA is TGTGCCAGCACGTCAGGGCCCGACTATGGCTACACCTTC. It yields the protein CASTSGPDYGYTF. Drawing the rest from reference TRBV9 and TRBJ1-2, the complete variable domain is DSGVTQTPKHLITATGQRVTLRCSPRSGDLSVYWYQQSLDQGLQFLIQYYNGEERAKGNILERFSAQQFPDLHSELNLSSLELGDSALYFCASTSGPDYGYTFGSGTRLTVV.

The CDR3 DNA reads as TGTGCCAGCAGCACCCCCCCCTACGGGAACAACAATGAGCAGTTCTTC. Protein sequence: CASSTPPYGNNNEQFF. V gene TRBV9 combines with J gene TRBJ2-1, with D possibly being TRBD2 (5 bases). CDR3 length: 16 residues. V was trimmed by 4 bases and J by 5 bases, leaving 19 bases between them. The V gene's germline CDR1 is SGDLS and CDR2 YYNGEE.

The chain employs TRBV28 and TRBJ1-6; no firm D call. CDR3 length: 16 amino acids. With 7 bases removed from V and 0 bases from J, the gap between germline ends came to 13 bases. Germline V lookup: CDR1 MDHEN, CDR2 SYDVKM. CDR3 residues: CASNVRPSSYNSPLHF. The CDR3 DNA follows: TGTGCCAGCAACGTCCGGCCGAGCTCCTATAATTCACCCCTCCACTTT. Supplemented by reference TRBV28 and TRBJ1-6, the full variable domain reads DVKVTQSSRYLVKRTGEKVFLECVQDMDHENMFWYRQDPGLGLRLIYFSYDVKMKEKGDIPEGYSVSREKKERFSLILESASTNQTSMYLCASNVRPSSYNSPLHFGNGTRLTVT.

V is TRBV19 and J is TRBJ1-5, with D maybe TRBD1 (5 bases). V was cut by 7 bases and J by 3 bases, with 10 bases left in between. Looked up from germline, CDR1 is LNHDA and CDR2 is SQIVND (reference sequence). This CDR3 region has 13 residues. In DNA, the CDR3 is TGTGCCAGTACCCCAGGGCCCAATCAGCCCCAGCATTTT. Amino acid sequence: CASTPGPNQPQHF.

The chain recombines TRBV10-3 with TRBJ1-6; 11 nucleotides line up with TRBD1. Per germline, CDR1 ENHRY and CDR2 SYGVKD. This CDR3 comprises 16 residues. V lost 9 bases to trimming and J lost 7 bases; unmatched junction nucleotides: 11. CDR3 bases: TGTGCCATAAATCCGGGACAGGGGGATTGGAATTCACCCCTCCACTTT. It codes for CAINPGQGDWNSPLHF.

Written as DNA, the CDR3 is TGTGCCTGGACGGGGTACCAAGAGACCCAGTACTTC. Its protein product is CAWTGYQETQYF. The chain recombines TRBV30 with TRBJ2-5; a weak D match, TRBD2 (5 bases). Trimming shortened V by 4 bases and J by 0 bases, and 6 bases separated the two germline ends. CDR3 size: 12 residues. Germline assignment: CDR1 GTSNPN and CDR2 SVGIG (reference sequence).

V and J are TRBV24-1 and TRBJ2-1, with 8 bases matching TRBD2. The CDR3 runs to 15 residues. Germline V lookup: CDR1 KGHDR, CDR2 SFDVKD. With V trimmed by 2 bases and J by 10 bases, 9 bases remained unmatched. For the CDR3, the DNA is TGTGCCACCAGTGATTCTTCGGGGGGGCCGACCGAGCAGTTCTTC. Translated: CATSDSSGGPTEQFF.

This sequence joins TRBV7-3 and TRBJ2-1, with a tentative D call TRBD1 (5 bases). Trimming left V 4 bases short and J 4 bases short, with 8 bases between. There are 13 residues in the CDR3. From germline, CDR1 is SGHTA and CDR2 FQGTGA. Here the CDR3 reads CASSSPGYNEQFF. The DNA of the CDR3 is TGTGCCAGCAGCTCCCCAGGGTACAATGAGCAGTTCTTC.

The chain is built from TRBV5-1 and TRBJ2-5; the match to TRBD2 covers 10 bases. This CDR3 has 15 residues. The V and J ends lost 1 base and 5 bases, in that order; junction bases with no gene match: 5. Germline V gives CDR1 SGHRS, CDR2 YFSETQ. CDR3 residues: CASSLPSGGQETQYF. The CDR3 bases are TGCGCCAGCAGCTTGCCTAGCGGGGGTCAGGAGACCCAGTACTTC.

The chain carries TRBV7-9 and TRBJ1-6; D gene uncertain. The CDR3 contains 16 residues. CDR1 and CDR2 from the germline V gene are SEHNR and FQNEAQ (reference sequence). Between the trimmed V and J ends, which lost 0 bases and 0 bases, there was a span of 6 bases. CDR3 coding DNA: TGTGCCAGCAGCTTAGCCGGCGGCTCCTATAATTCACCCCTCCACTTT. Protein product: CASSLAGGSYNSPLHF.

V usage is TRBV28 and J usage is TRBJ1-5; D gene uncertain. There are 16 residues in the CDR3. The V end was cut by 3 bases, the J end by 2 bases, with 14 bases between. Germline CDR1 and CDR2: MDHEN and SYDVKM. This chain's CDR3 is CASSFPGLPGNQPQHF. DNA of the CDR3: TGTGCCAGCAGTTTTCCCGGGTTACCCGGCAATCAGCCCCAGCATTTT.

This clone has only a few counts. V gene TRBV5-4 combines with J gene TRBJ1-2; 10 nucleotides agree with TRBD1. Germline V gene lookup returns CDR1 SGHNT and CDR2 YYREEE (reference sequence). V lost 2 bases to trimming and J lost 7 bases; unmatched junction nucleotides: 5. This CDR3 comprises 14 residues. The CDR3 coding sequence is TGTGCCAGCAGCTTAGACAGGGGGCAGGTTGGCTACACCTTC. Amino acid sequence: CASSLDRGQVGYTF.

This chain links TRBV7-2 with TRBJ2-3; 7 bases fit TRBD1. CDR1 and CDR2 (germline): SGHTA, FQGNSA. This CDR3 has 15 amino acids. Germline trimming cut 4 bases from V and 1 base from J; bases unmatched to any gene: 5. The chain's CDR3 is CASSSQGPGTDTQYF. CDR3 bases: TGTGCCAGCAGCTCACAGGGGCCTGGCACAGATACGCAGTATTTT. Using reference TRBV7-2 and TRBJ2-3 for the parts outside the CDR3, the full variable domain is GAGVSQSPSNKVTEKGKDVELRCDPISGHTALYWYRQSLGQGLEFLIYFQGNSAPDKSGLPSDRFSAERTGGSVSTLTIQRTQQEDSAVYLCASSSQGPGTDTQYFGPGTRLTVL.

The chain combines TRBV3-1 (or the pseudogene TRBV3-2) with TRBJ2-7, with 15 bases fitting TRBD2. V was pared by 4 bases and J by 3 bases, with 7 bases of the junction left unmatched. Germline V gene sequence: CDR1 LGHDT, CDR2 YNNKEL (reference sequence). CDR3 length: 17 amino acids. The CDR3 here is CASSLAGLAGGLYEQYF. The CDR3 DNA is TGTGCCAGCAGCCTCGCGGGACTAGCGGGGGGCCTCTACGAGCAGTACTTC.

This clone was detected only a few times. CDR3 nucleotide sequence: TGTGCCAGCAGCTTACCATTACGACTAGCAGGATCTTTGAATGAGCAGTTCTTC. Amino acids: CASSLPLRLAGSLNEQFF. The chain employs TRBV7-8 and TRBJ2-1, with 7 bases that match TRBD2. V dropped 2 bases and J dropped 7; count of bases not matched to a gene: 17. Germline V lookup: CDR1 SGHVS, CDR2 FQNEAQ. The CDR3 consists of 18 residues.

V usage is TRBV7-9 and J usage is TRBJ1-1; 11 nucleotides line up with TRBD1. Germline V CDR1 and CDR2: SEHNR, FQNEAQ (reference sequence). This CDR3 has 15 residues. V lost 5 bases to trimming and J lost 3 bases; unmatched junction nucleotides: 5. This CDR3 reads CASSPGQGAYTEAFF. CDR3 nucleotides: TGTGCCAGCAGCCCCGGACAGGGGGCATACACTGAAGCTTTCTTT.

A single count supports this clone. The same CDR3 can be traced to other DNA sequences in this sample. The chain uses TRBV7-2 and TRBJ2-7; 9 bases are a match to TRBD2. This CDR3 has 14 residues. V lost 1 base and J lost 2; bases outside the gene matches: 0. CDR1 is SGHTA, CDR2 FQGNSA, per germline. The CDR3 region is CASSLERGAYEQYF. The CDR3 DNA reads as TGTGCCAGCAGCTTAGAGCGGGGGGCCTACGAGCAGTACTTC.

The V call is TRBV19, the J call TRBJ1-5; D ambiguous. The CDR3 totals 13 residues. The germline V and J ends were trimmed by 6 bases and 5 bases, with 11 bases remaining between them. Germline CDR1 LNHDA, CDR2 SQIVND (reference sequence). CDR3 in DNA: TGTGCCAGTAGCGATGCCAGAGATCAGCCCCAGCATTTT. It codes for CASSDARDQPQHF. Full variable domain (rest looked up from reference TRBV19 and TRBJ1-5): DGGITQSPKYLFRKEGQNVTLSCEQNLNHDAMYWYRQDPGQGLRLIYYSQIVNDFQKGDIAEGYSVSREKKESFPLTVTSAQKNPTAFYLCASSDARDQPQHFGDGTRLSIL.

V is TRBV27 and J is TRBJ2-1; maybe TRBD2 (5 bases). Between the trimmed V and J ends, which lost 3 bases and 9 bases, there was a span of 15 bases. The CDR3 contains 14 residues. Germline-derived CDR1 and CDR2 are MNHEY and SMNVEV (reference sequence). Written as DNA, the CDR3 is TGTGCCAGCAGTTTGGTCCCCGCACTAGGTGAGCAGTTCTTC. Translating it yields CASSLVPALGEQFF.

The rearrangement uses TRBV11-3 and TRBJ2-7; either TRBD1 or TRBD2 may supply D (5 bases each). CDR3 length: 13 residues. The V gene lost 3 bases and the J gene lost 7 bases, with 13 bases spanning the gap. CDR1 and CDR2 (germline): SGHNT, YENEEA. CDR3 residues: CASSLRDEGEQYF. CDR3 bases: TGTGCCAGCAGCTTGAGGGACGAGGGGGAGCAGTACTTC.

J is TRBJ2-7 and V is TRBV7-8; 9 bases agree with TRBD1. This CDR3 has 14 amino acids. The germline V gene encodes CDR1 SGHVS and CDR2 FQNEAQ. The V and J ends lost 5 bases and 3 bases, in that order; junction bases with no gene match: 5. The CDR3 DNA sequence: TGTGCCAGCAGCCGTCAGGACAGGGGCTACGAGCAGTACTTC. Amino acids: CASSRQDRGYEQYF.

The J gene is TRBJ2-7, the V gene TRBV3-1 (or the pseudogene TRBV3-2), with a tentative D call TRBD1 (6 bases). V was cut by 5 bases and J by 2 bases, with 10 bases left in between. CDR3 size: 13 residues. Germline CDR1 and CDR2: LGHDT and YNNKEL (reference sequence). The CDR3 DNA is TGTGCCAGCAGCACAGACAGGACCTACGAGCAGTACTTC. Amino acid sequence: CASSTDRTYEQYF.

This chain uses TRBV5-1 with TRBJ1-2; TRBD1 matches at 9 bases. V was clipped by 2 bases and J by 8 bases; unmatched bases: 7. CDR1 SGHRS and CDR2 YFSETQ come from the germline V gene. The length of the CDR3 is 14 residues. The CDR3 DNA is TGCGCCAGCAGCTTAGAACAGGGGGCGTCCGGCTACACCTTC. This gives the protein CASSLEQGASGYTF.

The table lists this clone with a few counts. The V and J genes are TRBV29-1 and TRBJ1-1; 7 bases are a match to TRBD1. Germline values: CDR1 SQVTM, CDR2 ANQGSEA. V was clipped by 0 bases and J by 11 bases; unmatched bases: 6. The CDR3 is 12 amino acids. The CDR3 loop reads CSVEEWARGAFF. As DNA, the CDR3 is TGCAGCGTTGAAGAATGGGCCAGGGGGGCTTTCTTT.

The genes are TRBV19 and TRBJ2-5; 7 bases line up with TRBD2. CDR1 is LNHDA and CDR2 is SQIVND in the germline V gene (reference sequence). This CDR3 is 14 amino acids long. V dropped 7 bases and J dropped 1; count of bases not matched to a gene: 6. The CDR3: CASNPGGVQETQYF. For the CDR3, the DNA is TGTGCCAGTAATCCTGGGGGGGTCCAAGAGACCCAGTACTTC.

The V call is TRBV7-9, the J call TRBJ2-1; D call uncertain. The CDR3 is made up of 11 amino acids. Germline-derived CDR1 and CDR2 are SEHNR and FQNEAQ (reference sequence). The germline V and J ends were trimmed by 5 bases and 10 bases, with 9 bases remaining between them. In nucleotides, the CDR3 is TGTGCCAGCAGCCTAGAAATCGAGCAGTTCTTC. Its translation: CASSLEIEQFF. Looking up the rest from reference TRBV7-9 and TRBJ2-1 gives the full variable domain: DTGVSQNPRHKITKRGQNVTFRCDPISEHNRLYWYRQTLGQGPEFLTYFQNEAQLEKSRLLSDRFSAERPKGSFSTLEIQRTEQGDSAMYLCASSLEIEQFFGPGTRLTVL.

The table lists this clone with a count of one. This rearrangement joins TRBV6-6 to TRBJ2-1; D is undetermined. The CDR3 contains 12 residues. V was cut by 6 bases and J by 7 bases, with 10 bases left in between. Germline CDR1 MNHNY, CDR2 SVGAGI (reference sequence). The CDR3 sequence is CASSPVLNEQFF. CDR3 nucleotides: TGTGCCAGCAGCCCGGTCCTGAATGAGCAGTTCTTC.

This rearrangement joins TRBV2 to TRBJ2-7; D ambiguous. V was shortened by 1 base and J by 6 bases, with 10 bases between the two germline ends. Germline lookup yields CDR1 SNHLY and CDR2 FYNNEI. The CDR3 consists of 13 residues. CDR3: CASSEDGVSEQYF. As DNA, the CDR3 is TGTGCCAGCAGTGAAGATGGGGTGAGCGAGCAGTACTTC.

The chain combines TRBV5-1 with TRBJ1-2; 7 bases are a match to TRBD1. The CDR3 has 16 amino acids. Germline CDR1 reads SGHRS; CDR2 reads YFSETQ. After removal of 1 base from V and 6 bases from J, the junction contained 12 bases not matched to a gene. CDR3: CASSLKGGPELDGYTF. CDR3 nucleotides: TGCGCCAGCAGCTTGAAAGGGGGCCCAGAGCTGGATGGCTACACCTTC.

J is TRBJ1-2 and V is TRBV7-8; 8 bases are a match to TRBD1. V was pared by 2 bases and J by 2 bases, with 4 bases of the junction left unmatched. CDR1 and CDR2 (germline): SGHVS, FQNEAQ. This CDR3 spans 15 amino acids. CDR3 region: CASSLLTGGNYGYTF. CDR3 sequence (DNA): TGTGCCAGCAGCTTACTTACAGGGGGAAACTATGGCTACACCTTC.